The TCR beta chain described here comes from a study of T cell clones after liver transplantation (dated by TCRdb to between 2018 and 2021). Background on the whole study: The samples were obtained from ITN030ST, a randomized trial that attempted immunosuppression withdrawal within 2 years after liver transplantation. Donor-reactive T cell clones were identified using TCRbeta sequencing after a pre-transplant mixed lymphocyte reaction and were then followed in post-transplant blood. Third party-reactive TCRbeta sequences were also identified from pre-transplant MLRs to serve as an antigen-independent comparator for donor-reactive sequences. Three of the eight recipients were HCV-positive; the others were transplanted for non-autoimmune, non-viral indications. The subjects received no induction therapy and were kept on standard immunosuppression until randomization at 12-24 months post-transplant. Tolerance was defined as complete withdrawal of immunosuppression for at least one year without a rise in liver enzymes beyond twice the upper limit of normal. Blood samples were collected pre-transplant, then pre-randomization ahead of withdrawal, and finally post-randomization once withdrawal had either been completed or failed. The study cohort included 8 liver transplant recipients, of whom 3 were classified as tolerant and 5 as non-tolerant.

Using immunoSEQ, frozen genomic DNA was subjected to high-throughput TCRbeta CDR3 sequencing, a process that included PCR amplification, mapping, bias correction and internal controls. As for the authors' bioinformatics: Only productive rearrangements were retained, with each unique TCRbeta sequence defined by its CDR3 nucleotide sequence together with its V and J gene. For a sequence to be called donor-reactive, it needed a frequency of at least 0.01% and at least 5-fold expansion in CFSE-low cells compared with unstimulated pre-transplant cells. Per-subject minimum frequency thresholds, based on the lowest-template unstimulated sample, ensured at least 90% detection power. Jensen-Shannon divergence between the top 1000 TCRbeta sequences post-transplant and pre-transplant was used to measure repertoire turnover. Two-sided Fisher's exact tests were used to test for changes in the detection of donor-reactive sequences. Sourced from immuneACCESS, this table was stored by TCRdb with only in-frame sequences that have V and J called. A share of the clones is absent; for the studies checked, an unresolved V gene accounts for under half, and the remainder has no known explanation. Clone size and V and J calls were adopted from that table, with D and trimming inferred from the DNA. The sample has some 110,000 clones on record, about nine tenths of them singletons. Approximately 0.84% of the sample comes from the top ten.

Remarks on this clone: The target of this receptor is not known. Per-base qualities were not stored, and no clone one base away is much larger.

Unstimulated PBMCs, after thawing, were stained for CD3, CD4 and CD8 and then FACS-sorted into CD3+CD4+ and CD3+CD8+ populations. Randomization to immunosuppression withdrawal applied to every one of the 8 studied subjects. Genomic DNA was isolated with the Qiagen DNeasy Blood and Tissue Kit. Findings and caveats that apply to the study as a whole: Because no allograft tissue specimens were available, donor-reactive T cells may have migrated into the graft instead of being deleted. The conclusions were preliminary, being limited by small, heterogeneous patient numbers and by non-standardized post-transplant time points. In two subjects, low numbers of available donor cells limited the measurable donor-reactive repertoire. In 5 of 8 subjects, regardless of tolerance or HCV status, circulating donor-reactive CD4 TCRbeta sequences dropped significantly post-transplant. The decline in donor-reactive sequences exceeded the decline in third party-reactive sequences, suggesting partial antigen-specific deletion that was unrelated to withdrawal success. Once repertoire turnover was taken into account, donor-reactive detection showed a significant reduction for CD4 in 7 of 8 subjects and for CD8 in 8 of 8.

The CDR3, cysteine through phenylalanine, is 16 amino acids long. Only the CDR3 portion is preserved as DNA: 48 bases, with reading frame beginning at the first base. The CDR1 and CDR2 encoded by the germline V gene are SGHTS and YDEGEE. V is clipped by 4 bases and J by 1 base, and the sequence between their germline boundaries is 17 bases long. The V and J genes are TRBV5-8 and TRBJ1-2, and possibly TRBD1, on 5 matching bases. The sequence was collected from a human patient who received a liver transplant. Following transplantation, T cells from the graft donor may be among those present. The material was CD4+ T cells from blood, obtained 12 months after liver transplant. The CDR3 protein is CASSVAAGLVNYGYTF. Here is the DNA: TGTGCCAGCAGCGTAGCGGCAGGGTTGGTTAACTATGGCTACACCTTC.